Listed below are T cell receptor beta chains from one sample, sequenced in a study of technical replicates of blood from a handful of donors. Method: immunoSEQ multiplex PCR; TCRdb's copy keeps in-frame clones and lacks some. The sample includes more than 90,000 clones, nearly 97% of them seen just once. The sequencing input was T cells isolated from PBMCs. Source of these receptors: a human donor in good health. CDR3s include the opening cysteine and the closing phenylalanine or tryptophan. Fields, in order: V gene, D gene, J gene, clone size, CDR3 DNA, CDR3 protein. The D gene is left open where the match is weak. A clone size is listed for some rows: how often the clone was seen (once, few, many), or a class if it is expanded.

V gene: TRBV4-1
D gene: TRBD1
J gene: TRBJ2-2
clone size: NA
CDR3 DNA: TGCGCCAGCAGCCCGCGGACAGGGGGTGACACCGGGGAGCTGTTTTTT
CDR3 protein: CASSPRTGGDTGELFF

V gene: TRBV11-2
D gene: TRBD1
J gene: TRBJ1-2
clone size: NA
CDR3 DNA: TGTGCCAGCAGCCCACGACAGGGGGCGCGGGGCTACACCTTC
CDR3 protein: CASSPRQGARGYTF

V gene: TRBV4-2
D gene: NA
J gene: TRBJ2-6
clone size: once
CDR3 DNA: TGTGCCAGCAGCCAAGACGTCGCTGGGGCCAACGTCCTGACTTTC
CDR3 protein: CASSQDVAGANVLTF

V gene: TRBV19
D gene: NA
J gene: TRBJ2-7
clone size: NA
CDR3 DNA: TGTGCCAGCGGACAGCCCTACGAGCAGTACTTC
CDR3 protein: CASGQPYEQYF

V gene: TRBV9
D gene: NA
J gene: TRBJ1-2
clone size: once
CDR3 DNA: TGTGCCAGCAGCGTAGGAGGGGGGGCGGACTATGGCTACACCTTC
CDR3 protein: CASSVGGGADYGYTF

V gene: TRBV5-1
D gene: NA
J gene: TRBJ1-1
clone size: NA
CDR3 DNA: TGCGCCAGCAGCTTTAGTCTGAACACTGAAGCTTTCTTT
CDR3 protein: CASSFSLNTEAFF

V gene: TRBV5-4
D gene: TRBD1
J gene: TRBJ1-2
clone size: NA
CDR3 DNA: TGTGCCAGCAGCTCCCGGCAGGGGGCGACGGGCTACACCTTC
CDR3 protein: CASSSRQGATGYTF

V gene: TRBV7-2
D gene: NA
J gene: TRBJ2-7
clone size: NA
CDR3 DNA: TGTGCCAGCAGCTCAAACTACGAGCAGTACTTC
CDR3 protein: CASSSNYEQYF

V gene: TRBV27
D gene: NA
J gene: TRBJ2-5
clone size: NA
CDR3 DNA: TGTGCCAGCAGCCTACGGCCGGGACTTCAAGAGACCCAGTACTTC
CDR3 protein: CASSLRPGLQETQYF

V gene: TRBV14
D gene: NA
J gene: TRBJ1-2
clone size: NA
CDR3 DNA: TGTGCCAGCAGCCAAGCCTCGGGGGTGATTGGCTACACCTTC
CDR3 protein: CASSQASGVIGYTF

V gene: TRBV4-1
D gene: NA
J gene: TRBJ2-1
clone size: NA
CDR3 DNA: TGCGCCAGCAGCCGCCAAACCCCGGACGGAGGGGACCTCTACAATGAGCAGTTCTTC
CDR3 protein: CASSRQTPDGGDLYNEQFF

V gene: TRBV11-2
D gene: TRBD1
J gene: TRBJ1-2
clone size: NA
CDR3 DNA: TGTGCCAGCAGCTTAGTTTGGACAGGGGGCGAGGCTGGCTACACCTTC
CDR3 protein: CASSLVWTGGEAGYTF

V gene: TRBV5-6
D gene: NA
J gene: TRBJ2-7
clone size: NA
CDR3 DNA: TGTGCCAGCAGCTTGAGGGGTTACTACGTCGAGCAGTACTTC
CDR3 protein: CASSLRGYYVEQYF

V gene: TRBV27
D gene: NA
J gene: TRBJ1-1
clone size: NA
CDR3 DNA: TGTGCCAGCAGTCTGGGGGCTGGGGCGGGGGCGAGTGAAGCTTTCTTT
CDR3 protein: CASSLGAGAGASEAFF

V gene: TRBV15
D gene: TRBD1
J gene: TRBJ2-1
clone size: NA
CDR3 DNA: TGTGCCACCAGCAGGGATTTTCCGGGACAGGGCAATGAGCAGTTCTTC
CDR3 protein: CATSRDFPGQGNEQFF

V gene: TRBV9
D gene: TRBD2
J gene: TRBJ2-3
clone size: NA
CDR3 DNA: TGTGCCAGCGGGAACGGGGGGGCCGAGACAGATACGCAGTATTTT
CDR3 protein: CASGNGGAETDTQYF

V gene: TRBV11-3
D gene: NA
J gene: TRBJ2-7
clone size: NA
CDR3 DNA: TGTGCCAGCAGCTTATTAGCGGAAATCTCCTACGAGCAGTACTTC
CDR3 protein: CASSLLAEISYEQYF

V gene: TRBV6-5
D gene: TRBD1
J gene: TRBJ1-2
clone size: NA
CDR3 DNA: TGTGCCAGCAGGCTTTCAGGGGGCAGTGGCTACACCTTC
CDR3 protein: CASRLSGGSGYTF

V gene: TRBV11-2
D gene: NA
J gene: TRBJ1-5
clone size: NA
CDR3 DNA: TGTGCCAGCAGCTTAAGTGCCGGGGAGCCCCAGCATTTT
CDR3 protein: CASSLSAGEPQHF

V gene: TRBV9
D gene: NA
J gene: TRBJ2-1
clone size: once
CDR3 DNA: TGTGCCAGCTCCTTGAGCTCCTACAATGAGCAGTTCTTC
CDR3 protein: CASSLSSYNEQFF

V gene: TRBV5-4
D gene: TRBD2
J gene: TRBJ2-3
clone size: NA
CDR3 DNA: TGTGCCAGCAGCATAGGGACTAGCGGGAGGGGAGGCACAGATACGCAGTATTTT
CDR3 protein: CASSIGTSGRGGTDTQYF

V gene: TRBV5-4
D gene: TRBD1
J gene: TRBJ2-2
clone size: NA
CDR3 DNA: TGTGCCAGCAGCGTGACAGGGATCGGGGAGCTGTTTTTT
CDR3 protein: CASSVTGIGELFF

V gene: TRBV4-1
D gene: TRBD1
J gene: TRBJ2-1
clone size: NA
CDR3 DNA: TGCGCCAGCAGCCAAGAACAGGGGGCGCTTAATGAGCAGTTCTTC
CDR3 protein: CASSQEQGALNEQFF

V gene: TRBV5-1
D gene: NA
J gene: TRBJ1-5
clone size: NA
CDR3 DNA: TGCGCCAGCAGCTTGGGTCTCCGTTCCACGCGCAAGCCCCAGCATTTT
CDR3 protein: CASSLGLRSTRKPQHF

V gene: TRBV5-6
D gene: NA
J gene: TRBJ2-3
clone size: NA
CDR3 DNA: TGTGCCAGCAGATGGGGTAGGGAGGGCACAGATACGCAGTATTTT
CDR3 protein: CASRWGREGTDTQYF

V gene: TRBV5-1
D gene: NA
J gene: TRBJ2-7
clone size: NA
CDR3 DNA: TGCGCCAGCAGCTCCGGAGCCTCGTCCGATGGAGACGAGCAGTACTTC
CDR3 protein: CASSSGASSDGDEQYF

V gene: TRBV19
D gene: TRBD1
J gene: TRBJ2-7
clone size: NA
CDR3 DNA: TGTGCCAGTAGTTGGGACAGCACCTACGAGCAGTACTTC
CDR3 protein: CASSWDSTYEQYF

V gene: TRBV6-5
D gene: NA
J gene: TRBJ2-3
clone size: NA
CDR3 DNA: TGTGCCAGCAGTTACTCGATAGGGGGCACAGATACGCAGTATTTT
CDR3 protein: CASSYSIGGTDTQYF

V gene: TRBV13
D gene: NA
J gene: TRBJ2-2
clone size: NA
CDR3 DNA: TGTGCCAGCAGCTTAAATACGCTAGCAGTGACCGGGGAGCTGTTTTTT
CDR3 protein: CASSLNTLAVTGELFF

V gene: TRBV4-1
D gene: TRBD1
J gene: TRBJ1-2
clone size: NA
CDR3 DNA: TGCGCCAGCAGCCCCCTGGGGACAGGAGGCTACACCTTC
CDR3 protein: CASSPLGTGGYTF

V gene: TRBV15
D gene: NA
J gene: TRBJ1-1
clone size: NA
CDR3 DNA: TGTGCCACCAGCTTATACACTGAAGCTTTCTTT
CDR3 protein: CATSLYTEAFF

V gene: TRBV2
D gene: TRBD1
J gene: TRBJ1-5
clone size: NA
CDR3 DNA: TGTGCCAGCAGTCGACCAGGCCGACAGGGGCTTAATCAGCCCCAGCATTTT
CDR3 protein: CASSRPGRQGLNQPQHF

V gene: TRBV27
D gene: TRBD2
J gene: TRBJ2-1
clone size: NA
CDR3 DNA: TGTGCCAGCGCGCTAGCGGGAGGGGGTAATGAGCAGTTCTTC
CDR3 protein: CASALAGGGNEQFF

V gene: TRBV28
D gene: NA
J gene: TRBJ2-7
clone size: NA
CDR3 DNA: TGTGCCAGCAGTACCAATCAACAGGGTTACGAGCAGTACTTC
CDR3 protein: CASSTNQQGYEQYF

V gene: TRBV6-1
D gene: NA
J gene: TRBJ2-3
clone size: NA
CDR3 DNA: TGTGCCAGCATGGGGGGGCCGAGCACAGATACGCAGTATTTT
CDR3 protein: CASMGGPSTDTQYF

V gene: TRBV7-6
D gene: TRBD1
J gene: TRBJ2-2
clone size: NA
CDR3 DNA: TGTGCCAGCAGCACCAGAAGGGACAGGGGGGCCGGGGAGCTGTTTTTT
CDR3 protein: CASSTRRDRGAGELFF

V gene: TRBV15
D gene: TRBD2
J gene: TRBJ2-7
clone size: NA
CDR3 DNA: TGTGCCACCAGCAGAGTCCCTAGCGGGAGCTACGAGCAGTACTTC
CDR3 protein: CATSRVPSGSYEQYF

V gene: TRBV27
D gene: TRBD2
J gene: TRBJ2-1
clone size: NA
CDR3 DNA: TGTGCCAGCAGTCTCTCGGCTAGCGGCCACAATGAGCAGTTCTTC
CDR3 protein: CASSLSASGHNEQFF

V gene: TRBV19
D gene: TRBD1
J gene: TRBJ1-6
clone size: NA
CDR3 DNA: TGTGCCAGTAGTAGCGGACAGGTCAGGAGCTCCTATAATTCACCCCTCCACTTT
CDR3 protein: CASSSGQVRSSYNSPLHF

V gene: TRBV7-9
D gene: NA
J gene: TRBJ1-1
clone size: NA
CDR3 DNA: TGTGCCAGCAGCGATGACAGGTCTGAAGCTTTCTTT
CDR3 protein: CASSDDRSEAFF

V gene: TRBV9
D gene: NA
J gene: TRBJ1-2
clone size: NA
CDR3 DNA: TGTGCCAGCAGCGTAGCTTCACTACCCCGGGGAGGGAACTATGGCTACACCTTC
CDR3 protein: CASSVASLPRGGNYGYTF

V gene: TRBV5-8
D gene: NA
J gene: TRBJ1-3
clone size: NA
CDR3 DNA: TGTGCCAGCAGCTTGTTAGGAGGGCTCTCTGGAAACACCATATATTTT
CDR3 protein: CASSLLGGLSGNTIYF

V gene: TRBV16
D gene: TRBD2
J gene: TRBJ2-2
clone size: NA
CDR3 DNA: TGTGCCAGCAGCCCCACTAGCGGGCAATCCACCGGGGAGCTGTTTTTT
CDR3 protein: CASSPTSGQSTGELFF

V gene: TRBV2
D gene: NA
J gene: TRBJ1-5
clone size: NA
CDR3 DNA: TGTGCCAGCAGTTACAGGAGCAATCAGCCCCAGCATTTT
CDR3 protein: CASSYRSNQPQHF

V gene: TRBV2
D gene: TRBD1
J gene: TRBJ2-7
clone size: NA
CDR3 DNA: TGTGCCAGCAGTGGCGACAGGGGTTCGACTGTCGAGCAGTACTTC
CDR3 protein: CASSGDRGSTVEQYF

V gene: TRBV19
D gene: NA
J gene: TRBJ1-4
clone size: NA
CDR3 DNA: TGTGCCAGTAGCCCATCATGGGCAGGGAATAATGAAAAACTGTTTTTT
CDR3 protein: CASSPSWAGNNEKLFF

V gene: TRBV21-1
D gene: NA
J gene: TRBJ1-2
clone size: NA
CDR3 DNA: TGTGCCAGCAGCAAAATGGTTTTGGAACAGATCAACTATGGCTACACCTTC
CDR3 protein: CASSKMVLEQINYGYTF

V gene: TRBV5-1
D gene: NA
J gene: TRBJ1-4
clone size: NA
CDR3 DNA: TGCGCCAGCAGCTTGGATCCAGGGAGGGGAGAAAAACTGTTTTTT
CDR3 protein: CASSLDPGRGEKLFF

V gene: TRBV7-3
D gene: NA
J gene: TRBJ2-3
clone size: NA
CDR3 DNA: TGTGCCAGCAGCTTAACTGCGGGTTGGCCAGATACGCAGTATTTT
CDR3 protein: CASSLTAGWPDTQYF